This T cell receptor (beta chain) was found in a study of regulatory T cells in long-lasting Graves disease (dated by TCRdb to the early 2020s). About the study as a whole: In the newly diagnosed Graves' disease group, patients had been taking antithyroid drugs for less than 3 months. This study used TCR sequencing and RNA sequencing of peripheral blood to compare persistent Graves' disease patients against newly diagnosed Graves' disease patients. The study took place in China and was registered as a clinical trial. TCR sequencing covered roughly 13 persistent and some 20 newly diagnosed Graves' disease patients, around 33 samples in total. What the study reported, not specific to this receptor: More public clonotypes were shared among persistent patients (roughly 2,900) than among newly diagnosed patients (more than 950). Sequencing and analysis were limited to the TCR beta chain. The small sample size was acknowledged by the authors as a limitation that may reduce accuracy. Peripheral blood alone was examined, since thyroid tissue, which constituted the primary lesion, could not be accessed. Compared with newly diagnosed patients, persistent Graves' disease patients had lower TCR Shannon entropy and fewer highly expanded clones, which suggests clonal expansion. Preferential use of TRBV28, TRBJ1-2 and TRBJ2-5 was observed in persistent disease, whereas TRBV20-1 and TRBJ2-1 were favored in newly diagnosed disease.

Libraries came from multiplex PCR. Data came from an Illumina HiSeq 4000. To build TCR beta libraries, CDR3 regions were amplified by Arm-PCR using iRepertoire HTBI primers. Gel purification was performed on PCR products prior to sequencing. Processing in the source paper ran as follows. Gene usage analysis of CDR3 amino acid clonotypes used the roughly 60 TRBV and 14 to 15 TRBJ segments found across samples. Filtered high-quality paired reads were merged into contigs using COPE and FqMerger. Contigs were aligned with BLAST to IMGT TRBV, TRBD and TRBJ reference genes, and CDR3 was defined per IMGT. Any clonotype with a frequency above 0.1% was classified as a highly expanded clone. Shannon entropy served as the measure of repertoire diversity, while the Gini coefficient captured V-J evenness. A clonotype was considered public if more than one individual shared it. The public reads were run again by TCRdb, first through fastp at Q25 and then through MiXCR, and only productive beta chains were kept. Each entry merges the rows of one CDR3 protein and shows their most common DNA and genes. These V and J calls originate from TCRdb's pipeline instead of the authors' own analysis. The table for this sample lists more than 300,000 distinct CDR3 sequences; 15% to 19% of them were counted only once. Jointly, the top ten make up about 20% of the sample.

The time point label of this sample denotes: newly diagnosed GD, antithyroid drugs for less than 3 months. For both TCR sequencing and RNA sequencing, RNA was extracted from PBMCs in TRIzol. Graves' disease was diagnosed according to American Thyroid Association guidelines. Patients were recruited from an endocrinology department in Xi'an, China. Each patient gave approximately 10 milliliters of peripheral blood, collected in an EDTA anticoagulant tube. PBMCs were isolated by Ficoll Paque Plus density gradient separation without further T cell sorting. RNA quality was checked with an Agilent 2100 Bioanalyzer and agarose gel, and concentration with a NanoDrop 2000. The V and J ends are trimmed by 3 bases and 0 bases, leaving 13 bases between them. The germline V gene sets CDR1 to SGDLS and CDR2 to YYNGEE. The CDR3 starts with the cysteine, ends with the phenylalanine, and has 16 residues. This entry keeps only the CDR3 DNA: 48 bases, framed from base 1.

This clonotype was seen at least ten times. Its antigen specificity is not known. Nothing much larger sits one base from this clone, and base qualities are not available. The sequencing used peripheral blood mononuclear cells (PBMCs), collected at new diagnosis, from a patient treated with antithyroid drugs. The source of this sequence is a female donor with Graves disease. The sequence joins TRBV9 to TRBJ1-3; TRBD1 is possibly the D segment (5 matching bases). The DNA sequence is as follows: TGTGCCAGCAGCGGAATCAGGGATTACTCTGGAAACACCATATATTTT. The translation is CASSGIRDYSGNTIYF.